The rows below give T cell receptor beta chains drawn from one sample of a study of T cells in Graves' hyperthyroidism and ophthalmopathy. TCRdb independently ran MiXCR on the multiplex PCR reads; one entry per CDR3 protein. The sample shows 480,000 or so distinct CDR3 sequences, about 45% of them seen only once. Material for sequencing was peripheral blood or thyroid tissue (not recorded which). These receptors were taken from an adult woman with Graves' disease, either hyperthyroidism or ophthalmopathy (not recorded which). CDR3s include the opening cysteine and the closing phenylalanine or tryptophan. The order of the fields is J gene, V gene, CDR3 protein.

>TRBJ1-1|TRBV10-3
CASRYDRGGHTEAFF
>TRBJ1-3|TRBV10-2
CASSESSGQGYTIYF
>TRBJ1-4|TRBV12-3/TRBV12-4
CASSLGRAEKLFF
>TRBJ2-5|TRBV6-5
CASSAAGTQETQYF
>TRBJ2-5|TRBV19
CASRSSGTVSQETQYF
>TRBJ1-6|TRBV5-1
CASSAGQGSYDNSPLHF
>TRBJ2-1|TRBV24-1
CATSVGGVSSYNEQFF
>TRBJ2-7|TRBV7-2
CASSLGIRAGGSYEQYF
>TRBJ1-2|TRBV29-1
CSGSGTGDIGYTF
>TRBJ2-3|TRBV24-1
CATSDWGLAGVDTQYF
>TRBJ2-7|TRBV5-1
CASTGAGEQYF
>TRBJ1-3|TRBV10-3
CAISARGGNTIYF
>TRBJ2-5|TRBV6-2/TRBV6-3
CATRGGTETQYF
>TRBJ2-7|TRBV6-5
CASRPTPWGGGGYF
>TRBJ2-5|TRBV7-8
CASSLRGKGGETQYF
>TRBJ1-2|TRBV9
CASSGTGDGNYGYTF
>TRBJ1-3|TRBV19
CASSILAAAGNTIYF
>TRBJ2-5|TRBV29-1
CSVGTGGRETQYF
>TRBJ1-3|TRBV20-1
CSASDRGSGNTIYF
>TRBJ2-2|TRBV19
CASRSSGSGSGELFF
>TRBJ1-2|TRBV5-6
CASSLRRLGRPNYGYTF
>TRBJ1-5|TRBV29-1
CSVAPGENQPQHF
>TRBJ1-1|TRBV7-8
CASSVAKLAEAFF
>TRBJ1-2|TRBV7-9
CANSDRLGYTF
>TRBJ1-1|TRBV3-1
CASSPHGTAKAFF
>TRBJ2-7|TRBV3-1
CASSQDPGERNEQYF
>TRBJ1-2|TRBV20-1
CSAGLDRGRGYTF
>TRBJ1-2|TRBV29-1
CSSGQGYGYTF
>TRBJ2-6|TRBV10-3
CAISAQSDGGAGANVLTF
>TRBJ1-5|TRBV15
CATSRRGRGTSNQPQHF
>TRBJ1-2|TRBV7-2
CASSLIRTGSGSYTF
>TRBJ2-5|TRBV5-1
CASSGGLAGRREETQYF